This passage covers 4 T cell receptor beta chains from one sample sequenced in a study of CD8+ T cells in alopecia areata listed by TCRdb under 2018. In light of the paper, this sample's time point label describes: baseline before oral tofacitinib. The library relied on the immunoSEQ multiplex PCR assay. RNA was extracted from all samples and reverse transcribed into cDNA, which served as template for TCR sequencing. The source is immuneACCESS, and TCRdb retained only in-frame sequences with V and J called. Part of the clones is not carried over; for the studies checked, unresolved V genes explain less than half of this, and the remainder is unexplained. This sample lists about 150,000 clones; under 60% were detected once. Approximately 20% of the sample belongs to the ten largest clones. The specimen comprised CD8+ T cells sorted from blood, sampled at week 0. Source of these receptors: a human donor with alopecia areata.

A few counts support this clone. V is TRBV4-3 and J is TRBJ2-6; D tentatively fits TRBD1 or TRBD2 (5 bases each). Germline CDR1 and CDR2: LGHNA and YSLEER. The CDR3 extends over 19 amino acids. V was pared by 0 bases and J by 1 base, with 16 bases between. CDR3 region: CASSQDWGSSGSGANVLTF. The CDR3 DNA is TGCGCCAGCAGCCAAGATTGGGGGTCCTCGGGGTCTGGGGCCAACGTCCTGACTTTC.

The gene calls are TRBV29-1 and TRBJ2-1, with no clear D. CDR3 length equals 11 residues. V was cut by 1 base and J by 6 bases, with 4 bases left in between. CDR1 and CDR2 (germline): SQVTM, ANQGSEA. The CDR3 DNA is TGCAGCGTTGAAGTGGTCAATGAGCAGTTCTTC. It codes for CSVEVVNEQFF.

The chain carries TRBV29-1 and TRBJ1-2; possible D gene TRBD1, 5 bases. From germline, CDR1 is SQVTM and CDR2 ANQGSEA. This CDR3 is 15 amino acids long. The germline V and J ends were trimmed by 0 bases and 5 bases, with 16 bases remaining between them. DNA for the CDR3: TGCAGCGTTGAAGATCTGGGGGGTTTTACTTATGGCTACACCTTC. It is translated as CSVEDLGGFTYGYTF.

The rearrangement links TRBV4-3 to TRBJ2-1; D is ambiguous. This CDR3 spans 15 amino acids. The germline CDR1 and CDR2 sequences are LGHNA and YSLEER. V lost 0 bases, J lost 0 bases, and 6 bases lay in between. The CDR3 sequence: CASSQDRVSYNEQFF. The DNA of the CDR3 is TGCGCCAGCAGCCAAGATCGGGTCTCCTACAATGAGCAGTTCTTC.